One and the same sample provided the 30 T cell receptor beta chains below, sequenced in a study of blood T cell repertoires in COVID-19. Assay used: immunoSEQ multiplex PCR; TCRdb lists only in-frame clones, some missing. Here the sample spans roughly 250,000 clones, about 90% being singletons. The sequenced material came from peripheral blood. Receptors were obtained from a man aged 55 to 70 who had recovered from COVID-19.

This clone was counted once. V usage is TRBV24-1 and J usage is TRBJ1-1; D gene ambiguous. The CDR3 length is 15 residues. Germline CDR1 KGHDR, CDR2 SFDVKD. The germline V and J ends were trimmed by 4 bases and 6 bases, with 17 bases remaining between them. CDR3 DNA: TGTGCCACCAGTGACACGACGCGGGATTACCCTGAAGCTTTCTTT. Its translation is CATSDTTRDYPEAFF.

V usage is TRBV3-1 (or the pseudogene TRBV3-2) and J usage is TRBJ2-1, with TRBD1 matching 10 bases. V lost 0 bases to trimming and J lost 9 bases; unmatched junction nucleotides: 8. Looked up from germline, CDR1 is LGHDT and CDR2 is YNNKEL (reference sequence). The CDR3 extends over 16 amino acids. The CDR3 sequence is CASSQEEGQGGVEQFF. CDR3 nucleotides: TGTGCCAGCAGCCAAGAGGAAGGACAGGGGGGTGTTGAGCAGTTCTTC.

This chain uses TRBV24-1 with TRBJ2-3; D might be TRBD1 (6 bases). The length of the CDR3 is 14 residues. Trimming shortened V by 1 base and J by 11 bases, and 15 bases separated the two germline ends. The germline V gene has CDR1 KGHDR and CDR2 SFDVKD. CDR3 amino acids: CATSDFPSDRRQYF. CDR3 coding DNA: TGTGCCACCAGTGATTTTCCCTCGGACAGAAGGCAGTATTTT.

The chain couples TRBV13 to TRBJ2-3; D possibly corresponds to TRBD1 (5 bases). There are 15 residues in the CDR3. Germline V gives CDR1 PRHDT, CDR2 FYEKMQ (reference sequence). Trimming took off 5 bases at V and 6 bases at J, with 18 bases between the two ends. The CDR3: CASSLSASRVDTQYF. DNA of the CDR3: TGTGCCAGCAGCCTTAGTGCCTCCAGGGTCGATACGCAGTATTTT.

The DNA for the CDR3 is TGTGCCAGCTCACCAAGTACCCGGGATACGCAGTATTTT. It translates to CASSPSTRDTQYF. The chain combines TRBV18 with TRBJ2-3; no definite D call. The germline V and J ends were trimmed by 2 bases and 6 bases, with 9 bases remaining between them. In germline, CDR1 is KGHSH, CDR2 LQKENI. The CDR3 totals 13 residues.

The chain recombines TRBV5-6 with TRBJ1-6; D ambiguous. The CDR3 covers 14 residues. The germline gives CDR1 SGHDT, CDR2 YYEEEE. The germline V and J ends were trimmed by 4 bases and 0 bases, with 5 bases remaining between them. This chain's CDR3 is CASSVSSYNSPLHF. CDR3 DNA sequence: TGTGCCAGCAGCGTGAGCTCCTATAATTCACCCCTCCACTTT. The complete variable domain, with remaining parts taken from reference TRBV5-6 and TRBJ1-6, reads DAGVTQSPTHLIKTRGQQVTLRCSPKSGHDTVSWYQQALGQGPQFIFQYYEEEERQRGNFPDRFSGHQFPNYSSELNVNALLLGDSALYLCASSVSSYNSPLHFGNGTRLTVT.

The chain combines TRBV24-1 with TRBJ2-7; 7 bases are a match to TRBD1. The germline CDR1 and CDR2 sequences are KGHDR and SFDVKD. The CDR3 is 16 amino acids. The V gene end was trimmed by 2 bases and the J gene end by 1 base; junction bases not matched to a gene: 7. CDR3 protein: CATSDWGTAGSYEQYF. Here the CDR3 DNA reads TGTGCCACCAGTGATTGGGGGACAGCCGGGTCCTACGAGCAGTACTTC.

This sequence joins TRBV19 and TRBJ2-5; the match to TRBD1 covers 12 bases. V shed 5 bases and J 4 bases; nucleotides not matched to a gene: 5. The CDR3 extends over 15 amino acids. Germline-derived CDR1 and CDR2 are LNHDA and SQIVND (reference sequence). CDR3 region: CASSRGTGGAETQYF. DNA of the CDR3: TGTGCCAGTAGTCGCGGGACAGGGGGCGCAGAGACCCAGTACTTC.

J is TRBJ2-4 and V is TRBV5-1; 9 nucleotides line up with TRBD1. V trimming: 4 bases; J trimming: 10 bases; junction bases outside the gene matches: 15. This CDR3 is 16 amino acids long. From germline, CDR1 is SGHRS and CDR2 YFSETQ. In DNA, the CDR3 is TGCGCCAGCAGCCCGTACCCGGGACAGGGTTTAGGGATTCAGTACTTC. As protein: CASSPYPGQGLGIQYF.

The V and J genes are TRBV5-1 and TRBJ2-7; the D gene is possibly TRBD2 (5 bases). CDR3 size: 15 residues. The germline V gene has CDR1 SGHRS and CDR2 YFSETQ. V dropped 0 bases and J dropped 2 bases, with 12 bases sitting between them. The CDR3 spells CASSLGFGNTYEQYF. The CDR3, as DNA: TGCGCCAGCAGCTTGGGGTTCGGGAATACCTACGAGCAGTACTTC.

The chain is built from TRBV18 and TRBJ2-1, with 10 bases identical to TRBD2. Germline values: CDR1 KGHSH, CDR2 LQKENI. Trimming at V came to 2 bases and at J to 7 bases, leaving 11 bases not matched to a gene. The CDR3 runs 17 residues. The DNA for the CDR3 is TGTGCCAGCTCACCATTGCGAGCGGGGGGGCCAGTTAATGAGCAGTTCTTC. It translates to CASSPLRAGGPVNEQFF.

The chain couples TRBV28 to TRBJ1-1; D perhaps matches TRBD1 (5 bases). From germline, CDR1 is MDHEN and CDR2 SYDVKM. V lost 3 bases and J lost 4, with 9 bases in between. This CDR3 is 13 amino acids long. The CDR3 loop reads CASSLYRTTEAFF. DNA of the CDR3: TGTGCCAGCAGTTTGTACAGGACCACTGAAGCTTTCTTT.

The V gene is TRBV5-1, the J gene TRBJ2-6, with D possibly being TRBD2 (6 bases). Germline lookup yields CDR1 SGHRS and CDR2 YFSETQ. V was clipped by 4 bases and J by 2 bases, with 10 bases between them. This CDR3 has 15 residues. The CDR3 DNA reads TGCGCCAGCAGCCGCGGGGACCCTGGGGCCAACGTCCTGACTTTC. Its translation is CASSRGDPGANVLTF.

The J gene is TRBJ2-1, the V gene TRBV6-5; the D gene is possibly TRBD1 (5 bases). The CDR3 length is 14 residues. Germline CDR1 and CDR2: MNHEY and SVGAGI. Trimming pared 8 bases from V and 2 bases from J, leaving 13 bases between. The CDR3 spells CASGNRYAYNEQFF. For the CDR3, the DNA is TGTGCCAGCGGAAACAGGTACGCCTACAATGAGCAGTTCTTC.

This clone was counted once. The CDR3 DNA is TGTGCCAGCAGTGCCAGCCTACAGGGGGCAGATACGCAGTATTTT. Amino acids: CASSASLQGADTQYF. The V and J genes are TRBV6-4 and TRBJ2-3, with 8 bases that match TRBD1. CDR3 length: 15 amino acids. Trimming cost V 4 bases and J 4 bases; bases outside gene matches: 7. Per germline, CDR1 MRHNA and CDR2 SNTAGT.

The rearrangement uses TRBV6-6 and TRBJ2-2; D possibly corresponds to TRBD2 (6 bases). In germline, CDR1 is MNHNY, CDR2 SVGAGI (reference sequence). The ends were cut back, 7 bases at V and 4 bases at J, with 13 bases in the middle. This CDR3 region has 14 residues. The CDR3 DNA follows: TGTGCCAGCACCCCCGGCGGGGCCACCGGGGAGCTGTTTTTT. Translating it yields CASTPGGATGELFF.

This clone came up a few times. The J gene is TRBJ1-2, the V gene TRBV7-2; 7 bases line up with TRBD1. After removal of 4 bases from V and 4 bases from J, the junction contained 6 bases not matched to a gene. From germline, CDR1 is SGHTA and CDR2 FQGNSA. The CDR3 is made up of 14 amino acids. This CDR3 reads CASSSPGQIYGYTF. CDR3 DNA: TGTGCCAGCAGCTCTCCGGGACAGATCTATGGCTACACCTTC.

The sample holds one count of this clone. V usage is TRBV5-1 and J usage is TRBJ2-7; TRBD2 aligns across 11 bases. After removal of 2 bases from V and 3 bases from J, the junction contained 4 bases not matched to a gene. The CDR3 spans 15 residues. Germline CDR1 and CDR2: SGHRS and YFSETQ. The CDR3, as DNA: TGCGCCAGCAGCTTAACTAGCGGGGGTAACTACGAGCAGTACTTC. As protein: CASSLTSGGNYEQYF.

The table lists this clone with a few counts. The rearrangement links TRBV12-3 or TRBV12-4 to TRBJ1-1; D unresolved. Deletions cut 1 base from V and 7 bases from J, with 7 bases between. The CDR3 sequence is 12 residues long. The CDR3 sequence is CASSLVQFEAFF. CDR3 DNA: TGTGCCAGCAGTTTAGTACAGTTTGAAGCTTTCTTT.

As concerns this clone: Other DNA sequences of this sample code for an identical CDR3. J is TRBJ1-2 and V is TRBV18; D possibly corresponds to TRBD1 (6 bases). The CDR3 extends over 13 amino acids. Germline loops: CDR1 KGHSH, CDR2 LQKENI. Trimming stripped 3 bases from V and 2 bases from J, with 7 bases between. For the CDR3, the DNA is TGTGCCAGCTCACCTCAGGGGAACTATGGCTACACCTTC. This sequence encodes CASSPQGNYGYTF.

V usage is TRBV7-9 and J usage is TRBJ1-2, with TRBD1 matching 7 bases. In germline, CDR1 is SEHNR, CDR2 FQNEAQ (reference sequence). CDR3 length: 14 residues. Trimming cost V 7 bases and J 2 bases; bases outside gene matches: 7. CDR3 residues: CASTTDRINYGYTF. The DNA of the CDR3 is TGTGCCAGCACCACGGACAGGATAAACTATGGCTACACCTTC.

This chain links TRBV6-6 with TRBJ1-3, with D uncertain. Trimming removed 7 bases at V and 0 bases at J, with 10 bases between. Germline lookup yields CDR1 MNHNY and CDR2 SVGAGI (reference sequence). This CDR3 has 14 amino acids. The CDR3 loop reads CASTFSGSGNTIYF. CDR3 DNA: TGTGCCAGCACCTTCTCGGGCTCTGGAAACACCATATATTTT.

The V gene is TRBV19, the J gene TRBJ2-3; D may be TRBD1 (5 bases). Trimming removed 4 bases at V and 2 bases at J, with 10 bases between. The germline V gene encodes CDR1 LNHDA and CDR2 SQIVND (reference sequence). This CDR3 region has 14 residues. The CDR3 DNA follows: TGTGCCAGTAGTACCGGACACGTCACAGATACGCAGTATTTT. This encodes CASSTGHVTDTQYF.

This clone was recorded a few times. The DNA for the CDR3 is TGTGCCATCGCCTCAGGGCCGAAGAATGAAAAACTGTTTTTT. The encoded protein is CAIASGPKNEKLFF. The chain couples TRBV10-3 to TRBJ1-4, with D tentatively TRBD1 (5 bases). This CDR3 contains 14 residues. V was shortened by 8 bases and J by 5 bases, with 15 bases between the two germline ends. Per the germline V gene, CDR1 is ENHRY and CDR2 is SYGVKD.

CDR3 DNA: TGTGCCTGGAGTGTACTGGCGGAATCTACAGATACGCAGTATTTT. Translation gives CAWSVLAESTDTQYF. The genes are TRBV30 and TRBJ2-3; the D is unclear. Germline assignment: CDR1 GTSNPN and CDR2 SVGIG (reference sequence). The CDR3 is 15 residues long. V lost 0 bases to trimming and J lost 3 bases, with 13 bases between them.

The rearrangement joins TRBV7-2 to TRBJ2-7; 8 bases agree with TRBD2. J was trimmed by 3 bases and V by 5 bases; bases with no gene match: 9. This CDR3 contains 15 residues. Per the germline V gene, CDR1 is SGHTA and CDR2 is FQGNSA. As DNA, the CDR3 is TGTGCCAGCAGCCTCCAGCGGGGGCCCCTCTACGAGCAGTACTTC. It is translated as CASSLQRGPLYEQYF.

The V call is TRBV16, the J call TRBJ1-5, with no clear D. V lost 1 base and J 12 bases, leaving 10 bases between the germline ends. The CDR3 has 12 amino acids. Per germline, CDR1 KGHSY and CDR2 FQNENV. The CDR3 reads CASSQLGRLQHF. The CDR3 DNA reads as TGTGCCAGCAGCCAATTGGGGAGGCTCCAGCATTTT.

The rearrangement links TRBV6-1 to TRBJ2-7; D is unresolved. Per germline, CDR1 MNHNS and CDR2 SASEGT. This CDR3 is built from 14 residues. V lost 2 bases and J 2 bases, leaving 10 bases between the germline ends. The CDR3 reads CASSENWRTYEQYF. In DNA, the CDR3 is TGTGCCAGCAGTGAAAACTGGAGAACCTACGAGCAGTACTTC.

The chain links TRBV7-6 to TRBJ2-1; TRBD1 is a possible D gene (5 bases). With 5 bases removed from V and 4 bases from J, the gap between germline ends came to 15 bases. The CDR3 is 15 amino acids. Germline-derived CDR1 and CDR2 are SGHVS and FNYEAQ. This CDR3 reads CASSQRRAQYNEQFF. The CDR3 nucleotides read TGTGCCAGCAGCCAGCGCAGGGCTCAGTACAATGAGCAGTTCTTC. Looking up the rest from reference TRBV7-6 and TRBJ2-1 gives the full variable domain: GAGVSQSPRYKVTKRGQDVALRCDPISGHVSLYWYRQALGQGPEFLTYFNYEAQQDKSGLPNDRFSAERPEGSISTLTIQRTEQRDSAMYRCASSQRRAQYNEQFFGPGTRLTVL.

The chain uses TRBV5-4 and TRBJ2-3; D is possibly TRBD1 (5 bases). CDR1 SGHNT and CDR2 YYREEE come from the germline V gene (reference sequence). This CDR3 has 14 residues. The germline V and J ends were trimmed by 4 bases and 0 bases, with 9 bases remaining between them. In nucleotides, the CDR3 is TGTGCCAGCAGCCGCCAGGGAAGCACAGATACGCAGTATTTT. It yields the protein CASSRQGSTDTQYF.